This TCR beta chain emerged from a study of regulatory T cells in long-lasting Graves disease. Study findings and constraints: Sharing of public clonotypes was greater in persistent patients (2,741) than in new patients (more than 900).

Described time point: persistent/refractory GD, antithyroid drugs over 5 years with positive TRAb. RNA from PBMCs was the source of the TCR library. The source of the patients was an endocrinology department in Xi'an, China. As for this clonotype: Its specificity is not known.

TCR beta libraries were built with iRepertoire HTBI primers and Arm-PCR of CDR3 regions. MiXCR was run by TCRdb on the multiplex PCR reads, yielding one entry per CDR3 protein. Here the sample spans 500,000 to 700,000 distinct CDR3 sequences, 25% to 35% being singletons. V was trimmed by 7 bases and J by 4 bases, leaving 14 bases between them. The CDR3 is 15 residues long. Germline lookup yields CDR1 ENHRY and CDR2 SYGVKD. This chain joins TRBV10-3 and TRBJ1-6; maybe TRBD1 (5 bases). The sequenced sample was peripheral blood mononuclear cells (PBMCs), obtained when the disease was refractory, from a patient treated with antithyroid drugs. This clonotype was obtained from a female donor with Graves disease. CDR3 DNA sequence: TGTGCCATCACCCCCACAGGAGCATATAATTCACCCCTCCACTTT. This encodes CAITPTGAYNSPLHF.